A selection of T cell receptor beta chains follows, all from one sample in a study of T cells in Graves' hyperthyroidism and ophthalmopathy. A single record per CDR3 protein comes from TCRdb applying MiXCR to the multiplex PCR reads. The sample holds fewer than 500,000 distinct CDR3 sequences, roughly 14% seen once. The source material was blood. The receptors were gathered from a man between 18 and 29 years old with Graves' ophthalmopathy. Each CDR3 is given with its conserved first and last residue. D genes are given only for firm matches. Only some rows state a clone size, as once, few, many or a class for expanded clones.

v_gene: TRBV7-2
d_gene: .
j_gene: TRBJ1-3
abundance: many
CDR3nt: TGTGCCAGCAGCTTGGACTACTCTGGAAACACCATATATTTT
CDR3aa: CASSLDYSGNTIYF

v_gene: TRBV7-6
d_gene: TRBD2
j_gene: TRBJ2-7
abundance: many
CDR3nt: TGTGCCAGCAGCGGGGGGGAACAGGCCACCTACGAGCAGTACTTC
CDR3aa: CASSGGEQATYEQYF

v_gene: TRBV11-2
d_gene: .
j_gene: TRBJ2-1
abundance: many
CDR3nt: TGTGCCAGCAGCATTAGCGGTTTCAACTACAATGAGCAGTTCTTC
CDR3aa: CASSISGFNYNEQFF

v_gene: TRBV7-9
d_gene: TRBD1
j_gene: TRBJ2-2
abundance: once
CDR3nt: TGTGCCAGCAGGACAGGGGGCGCGAACACCGGGGAGCTGTTTTTT
CDR3aa: CASRTGGANTGELFF

v_gene: TRBV5-6
d_gene: .
j_gene: TRBJ2-5
abundance: .
CDR3nt: TGTGCCAGCAGCTTCGGGCAGACGCAAGAGACCCAGTACTTC
CDR3aa: CASSFGQTQETQYF

v_gene: TRBV20-1
d_gene: TRBD1
j_gene: TRBJ1-2
abundance: .
CDR3nt: TGCAGTGTTCCGGGACAGGGGGGCGGCTACACCTTC
CDR3aa: CSVPGQGGGYTF

v_gene: TRBV5-5
d_gene: TRBD2
j_gene: TRBJ2-3
abundance: many
CDR3nt: TGTGCCAGCAGCCTTGGGACTAGCGACTTTACAGATACGCAGTATTTT
CDR3aa: CASSLGTSDFTDTQYF

v_gene: TRBV3-1
d_gene: TRBD2
j_gene: TRBJ2-3
abundance: many
CDR3nt: TGTGCCAGCAGCTCAACTCTAGCGGACAGCACAGATACGCAGTATTTT
CDR3aa: CASSSTLADSTDTQYF

v_gene: TRBV12-3/TRBV12-4
d_gene: TRBD1
j_gene: TRBJ1-6
abundance: few
CDR3nt: TGTGCCAGCAGCCGCGGGACAGGGACTTATAATTCACCCCTCCACTTT
CDR3aa: CASSRGTGTYNSPLHF

v_gene: TRBV7-2
d_gene: .
j_gene: TRBJ2-1
abundance: many
CDR3nt: TGTGCCAGCAGCTTAGGTGAAATGGGCCCTAGAAGTTATGAGCAGTTCTTC
CDR3aa: CASSLGEMGPRSYEQFF

v_gene: TRBV5-1
d_gene: .
j_gene: TRBJ1-4
abundance: .
CDR3nt: TGCGCCAGCAGCTTGGGGGTACAGGAAAAACTGTTTTTT
CDR3aa: CASSLGVQEKLFF

v_gene: TRBV9
d_gene: .
j_gene: TRBJ1-1
abundance: many
CDR3nt: TGTGCCAGCAGCGTAGCACCAAACGGGAACACTGAAGCTTTCTTT
CDR3aa: CASSVAPNGNTEAFF

v_gene: TRBV6-1
d_gene: TRBD1
j_gene: TRBJ2-5
abundance: many
CDR3nt: TGTGCCAGCAGTGAAGGAGGGGGCCAGGGCCAAGAGACCCAGTACTTC
CDR3aa: CASSEGGGQGQETQYF

v_gene: TRBV4-2
d_gene: .
j_gene: TRBJ2-4
abundance: many
CDR3nt: TGTGCCAGCAGCCAAGGTGGGGGAAACATTCAGTACTTC
CDR3aa: CASSQGGGNIQYF

v_gene: TRBV18
d_gene: .
j_gene: TRBJ2-7
abundance: .
CDR3nt: TGTGCCAGCTCACTCAAGTACGAGCAGTACTTC
CDR3aa: CASSLKYEQYF

v_gene: TRBV7-8
d_gene: TRBD2
j_gene: TRBJ2-7
abundance: many
CDR3nt: TGTGCCAGCAGCTCCTATAGCGGGAGGGGCTACGAGCAGTACTTC
CDR3aa: CASSSYSGRGYEQYF

v_gene: TRBV4-1
d_gene: .
j_gene: TRBJ2-3
abundance: few
CDR3nt: TGCGCCAGCAGCCTAGGGACCGAAGGATCGCAGTATTTT
CDR3aa: CASSLGTEGSQYF

v_gene: TRBV10-1
d_gene: TRBD2
j_gene: TRBJ2-1
abundance: .
CDR3nt: TGCGCCAGCAGTGAGTGGAACGCGACTAGCGGGGGGGGTAGCTCCTACAATGAGCAGTTCTTC
CDR3aa: CASSEWNATSGGGSSYNEQFF

v_gene: TRBV11-2
d_gene: TRBD1
j_gene: TRBJ1-6
abundance: few
CDR3nt: TGTGCCAGCAGCTTCAATCAGGGGGAATCACCCCTCCACTTT
CDR3aa: CASSFNQGESPLHF

v_gene: TRBV7-2
d_gene: .
j_gene: TRBJ2-7
abundance: .
CDR3nt: TGTGCCAGCAGCTTAGCGAGGCAGGTAACTCAGGAGCAGTACTTC
CDR3aa: CASSLARQVTQEQYF

v_gene: TRBV7-2
d_gene: TRBD1
j_gene: TRBJ1-5
abundance: many
CDR3nt: TGTGCCAGCAGCCAGGCCCCGGGACAGGGGCAGCCCCAGCATTTT
CDR3aa: CASSQAPGQGQPQHF

v_gene: TRBV5-1
d_gene: .
j_gene: TRBJ2-1
abundance: many
CDR3nt: TGCGCCAGCAGATCCTCACAGGTGAATGAGCAGTTCTTC
CDR3aa: CASRSSQVNEQFF

v_gene: TRBV6-1
d_gene: .
j_gene: TRBJ1-6
abundance: few
CDR3nt: TGTGCCAGCAGTTATCGCATAGGCCAAGTCTCCTATAATTCACCCCTCCACTTT
CDR3aa: CASSYRIGQVSYNSPLHF

v_gene: TRBV10-1
d_gene: TRBD2
j_gene: TRBJ2-1
abundance: few
CDR3nt: TGCGCCAGCAGTGTGGCCGGGGGGGCCGGAAATGAGCAGTTCTTC
CDR3aa: CASSVAGGAGNEQFF

v_gene: TRBV9
d_gene: TRBD1
j_gene: TRBJ2-7
abundance: .
CDR3nt: TGTGCCAGCAGCGCGACAGGGACCAACCCCTACGAGCAGTACTTC
CDR3aa: CASSATGTNPYEQYF

v_gene: TRBV4-2
d_gene: TRBD1
j_gene: TRBJ1-5
abundance: few
CDR3nt: TGTGCCAGCAGCCAAGAAACAGGGGGGGGCAATCAGCCCCAGCATTTT
CDR3aa: CASSQETGGGNQPQHF